These T cell receptor beta chains were read from a single sample in a study of CD8 T cells in Susac syndrome. TCRdb ran MiXCR on the immunoSEQ multiplex PCR reads and lists one entry per CDR3 protein. The sample lists more than 95,000 distinct CDR3 sequences, approximately 96% seen once, with roughly 0.091% in the top ten. Material: CD4+ T cells from PBMCs. Receptors were obtained from a human donor in good health. CDR3s include the opening cysteine and the closing phenylalanine or tryptophan. A D gene is named only where the DNA matches it firmly. Expanded clones are given a class, and other clones once, few, many or no size at all.

v_gene: TRBV4-1; abundance: -; d_gene: -; j_gene: TRBJ2-1; CDR3nt: TGCGCCAGCAGCCAGGATCGAATTAGCCATGAGCAGTTCTTC; CDR3aa: CASSQDRISHEQFF
v_gene: TRBV18; abundance: -; d_gene: TRBD1; j_gene: TRBJ1-2; CDR3nt: TGTGCCAGCTCACCAAATCAGGGGGCCCTTAACTATGGCTACACCTTC; CDR3aa: CASSPNQGALNYGYTF
v_gene: TRBV30; abundance: once; d_gene: TRBD1; j_gene: TRBJ1-6; CDR3nt: TGTGCTTGGGGACAGACGAATTCACCCCTCCACTTT; CDR3aa: CAWGQTNSPLHF
v_gene: TRBV24-1; abundance: -; d_gene: -; j_gene: TRBJ1-1; CDR3nt: TGTGCCACCAGTGACCCCGCAGTAAGCACTGAAGCTTTCTTT; CDR3aa: CATSDPAVSTEAFF
v_gene: TRBV2; abundance: -; d_gene: -; j_gene: TRBJ2-1; CDR3nt: TGTGCCAGCAGTCCATCCGGTGAGCAGTTCTTC; CDR3aa: CASSPSGEQFF
v_gene: TRBV18; abundance: -; d_gene: TRBD1; j_gene: TRBJ2-7; CDR3nt: TGTGCCAGCTCCACGCAGGGGGTCGGCGAGCAGTACTTC; CDR3aa: CASSTQGVGEQYF
v_gene: TRBV5-6; abundance: -; d_gene: -; j_gene: TRBJ2-5; CDR3nt: TGTGCCAGCAGCGTCCAAGAGACCCAGTACTTC; CDR3aa: CASSVQETQYF
v_gene: TRBV27; abundance: -; d_gene: -; j_gene: TRBJ2-1; CDR3nt: TGTGCCAGCACCTTTGCGTCAGAGGGAAGGAATGAGCAGTTCTTC; CDR3aa: CASTFASEGRNEQFF
v_gene: TRBV29-1; abundance: -; d_gene: -; j_gene: TRBJ1-5; CDR3nt: TGCAGCGTTGCGGCGCAGACTAATCAGCCCCAGCATTTT; CDR3aa: CSVAAQTNQPQHF
v_gene: TRBV25-1; abundance: once; d_gene: TRBD1; j_gene: TRBJ2-3; CDR3nt: TGTGCCAGCAGTCACCCGACAGGGGGAGCAGATACGCAGTATTTT; CDR3aa: CASSHPTGGADTQYF
v_gene: TRBV20-1; abundance: -; d_gene: TRBD2; j_gene: TRBJ2-7; CDR3nt: TGCAGTGCTAGAGATGGGAGTGGACTAGCGAGCGGGTACGAGCAGTACTTC; CDR3aa: CSARDGSGLASGYEQYF
v_gene: TRBV12-5; abundance: once; d_gene: TRBD1; j_gene: TRBJ2-2; CDR3nt: TGTGCTAGTGGTTTGGGGACAGGGTACACCGGGGAGCTGTTTTTT; CDR3aa: CASGLGTGYTGELFF
v_gene: TRBV19; abundance: few; d_gene: TRBD1; j_gene: TRBJ1-2; CDR3nt: TGTGCCAGTAGTAGGGGACAGAACTATGGCTACACCTTC; CDR3aa: CASSRGQNYGYTF
v_gene: TRBV5-4; abundance: -; d_gene: TRBD1; j_gene: TRBJ2-7; CDR3nt: TGTGCCAGCAGCTTGGATTTGGACAGGGGACAGTACTTC; CDR3aa: CASSLDLDRGQYF
v_gene: TRBV7-9; abundance: -; d_gene: -; j_gene: TRBJ2-7; CDR3nt: TGTGCCAGCAGTACGGAGAGATTCTCCTACGAGCAGTACTTC; CDR3aa: CASSTERFSYEQYF
v_gene: TRBV20-1; abundance: -; d_gene: TRBD2; j_gene: TRBJ2-7; CDR3nt: TGCAGTGCCCCGGGGGGGGCCTACGGGCAGTACTTC; CDR3aa: CSAPGGAYGQYF
v_gene: TRBV27; abundance: -; d_gene: -; j_gene: TRBJ2-7; CDR3nt: TGTGCCAGCAGTCGCCTTTTTGGGGGCAAGTACGAGCAGTACTTC; CDR3aa: CASSRLFGGKYEQYF
v_gene: TRBV11-2; abundance: -; d_gene: -; j_gene: TRBJ2-4; CDR3nt: TGTGCCAGCAGCCGCGGACATCCAAAAGACATTCAGTACTTC; CDR3aa: CASSRGHPKDIQYF
v_gene: TRBV6-2/TRBV6-3; abundance: -; d_gene: TRBD2; j_gene: TRBJ2-1; CDR3nt: TGTGCCAGCAGTTACCCCCGGACTAGCGAGGGGCAGTTCTTC; CDR3aa: CASSYPRTSEGQFF
v_gene: TRBV30; abundance: -; d_gene: -; j_gene: TRBJ1-5; CDR3nt: TGTGCCTGGAGATTGGGGGGCTGGGGTCAGCCCCAGCATTTT; CDR3aa: CAWRLGGWGQPQHF
v_gene: TRBV2; abundance: -; d_gene: -; j_gene: TRBJ2-1; CDR3nt: TGTGCCAGCAGTGAAGCCTCCGTACTCAATGAGCAGTTCTTC; CDR3aa: CASSEASVLNEQFF
v_gene: TRBV27; abundance: -; d_gene: TRBD2; j_gene: TRBJ2-7; CDR3nt: TGTGCCAGCAGGCCGTCGGGCGGGAGTCCCTACGAGCAGTACTTC; CDR3aa: CASRPSGGSPYEQYF
v_gene: TRBV25-1; abundance: -; d_gene: -; j_gene: TRBJ2-3; CDR3nt: TGTGCCAGCAGTGACACGGCTAGCACAGATACGCAGTATTTT; CDR3aa: CASSDTASTDTQYF
v_gene: TRBV5-1; abundance: -; d_gene: -; j_gene: TRBJ2-7; CDR3nt: TGCGCCAGCAGCTTGGCGGAGCCCCAGCGACGAGTATACGAGCAGTACTTC; CDR3aa: CASSLAEPQRRVYEQYF
v_gene: TRBV20-1; abundance: -; d_gene: -; j_gene: TRBJ2-7; CDR3nt: TGCAGTGCTAGTCGCCCGGGACTCACCTACGAGCAGTACTTC; CDR3aa: CSASRPGLTYEQYF
v_gene: TRBV10-3; abundance: once; d_gene: -; j_gene: TRBJ1-1; CDR3nt: TGTGCCATCAGAAAAGGAATGAACACTGAAGCTTTCTTT; CDR3aa: CAIRKGMNTEAFF
v_gene: TRBV30; abundance: -; d_gene: TRBD1; j_gene: TRBJ1-1; CDR3nt: TGTGCCTGGCCCCCGGGACAGGGTCCCACTGAAGCTTTCTTT; CDR3aa: CAWPPGQGPTEAFF
v_gene: TRBV15; abundance: -; d_gene: -; j_gene: TRBJ2-3; CDR3nt: TGTGCCACCAGCAGAGGTCAGTGGGATACGCAGTATTTT; CDR3aa: CATSRGQWDTQYF
v_gene: TRBV4-2; abundance: -; d_gene: -; j_gene: TRBJ1-2; CDR3nt: TGTGCCAGCAGCCAAGTATCGGGGGCCGGCTATGGCTACACCTTC; CDR3aa: CASSQVSGAGYGYTF
v_gene: TRBV4-1; abundance: -; d_gene: TRBD2; j_gene: TRBJ2-3; CDR3nt: TGCGCCAGCAGCCAAGCTAGCGGGAGCACAGATACGCAGTATTTT; CDR3aa: CASSQASGSTDTQYF
v_gene: TRBV6-2/TRBV6-3; abundance: -; d_gene: TRBD2; j_gene: TRBJ2-1; CDR3nt: TGTGCCAGCAGTTACGTAGCGGGTAAGGGATTGGACGATGAGCAGTTCTTC; CDR3aa: CASSYVAGKGLDDEQFF
v_gene: TRBV7-8; abundance: -; d_gene: TRBD1; j_gene: TRBJ2-7; CDR3nt: TGTGCCAGCAACCATGAGGGGACAGGCACTTACGAGCAGTACTTC; CDR3aa: CASNHEGTGTYEQYF
v_gene: TRBV3-1; abundance: once; d_gene: TRBD1; j_gene: TRBJ1-1; CDR3nt: TGTGCCAGCAGCCAATTCGGGACAGGCCCGATGAAAGCTTTCTTT; CDR3aa: CASSQFGTGPMKAFF
v_gene: TRBV3-1; abundance: -; d_gene: -; j_gene: TRBJ2-3; CDR3nt: TGTGCCAGCAGACGCCGGGCTAACACAGATACGCAGTATTTT; CDR3aa: CASRRRANTDTQYF
v_gene: TRBV6-2/TRBV6-3; abundance: once; d_gene: -; j_gene: TRBJ2-5; CDR3nt: TGTGCCAGCAGTTACCAAATGGCCAAAAGCGAGGTTAGAGAGACCCAGTACTTC; CDR3aa: CASSYQMAKSEVRETQYF
v_gene: TRBV10-3; abundance: -; d_gene: TRBD1; j_gene: TRBJ1-1; CDR3nt: TGTGCCATCAGTACAGGGGCGAACACTGAAGCTTTCTTT; CDR3aa: CAISTGANTEAFF
v_gene: TRBV29-1; abundance: -; d_gene: -; j_gene: TRBJ2-2; CDR3nt: TGCAGCGTTGGCCCGGGACCGCGGAACACCGGGGAGCTGTTTTTT; CDR3aa: CSVGPGPRNTGELFF
v_gene: TRBV11-2; abundance: -; d_gene: TRBD1; j_gene: TRBJ2-7; CDR3nt: TGTGCCAGCAGCTTAGTACGAGGGGGCGGCGAGCAGTACTTC; CDR3aa: CASSLVRGGGEQYF
v_gene: TRBV7-9; abundance: -; d_gene: TRBD2; j_gene: TRBJ2-7; CDR3nt: TGTGCCAGCAGCTTAGCGGGAGGGCCTCTGAACGAGCAGTACTTC; CDR3aa: CASSLAGGPLNEQYF
v_gene: TRBV7-2; abundance: -; d_gene: -; j_gene: TRBJ2-7; CDR3nt: TGTGCCAGCAGCTTAGTGGCGCTAGGCTCCTACGAGCAGTACTTC; CDR3aa: CASSLVALGSYEQYF
v_gene: TRBV5-1; abundance: -; d_gene: -; j_gene: TRBJ2-1; CDR3nt: TGCGCCAGCAGCTTGGTAGGGGGGACGGTATCCTACAATGAGCAGTTCTTC; CDR3aa: CASSLVGGTVSYNEQFF
v_gene: TRBV11-2; abundance: -; d_gene: -; j_gene: TRBJ1-2; CDR3nt: TGTGCCAGCAGCTTTGAAGCGCAAGGCTACACCTTC; CDR3aa: CASSFEAQGYTF
v_gene: TRBV29-1; abundance: -; d_gene: -; j_gene: TRBJ2-3; CDR3nt: TGCAGCGTCCCGGCACAGGGTAACACAGATACGCAGTATTTT; CDR3aa: CSVPAQGNTDTQYF
v_gene: TRBV14; abundance: -; d_gene: TRBD2; j_gene: TRBJ2-1; CDR3nt: TGTGCCAGCAGCCGACTAGCGGGAAGGGAGTTCTTC; CDR3aa: CASSRLAGREFF
v_gene: TRBV4-3; abundance: -; d_gene: -; j_gene: TRBJ2-7; CDR3nt: TGCGCCAGCAGCCGAGGGACTGGGCCGTACGAGCAGTACTTC; CDR3aa: CASSRGTGPYEQYF
v_gene: TRBV5-4; abundance: few; d_gene: -; j_gene: TRBJ2-1; CDR3nt: TGTGCCAGCAGTCTCGCGAGCTCCTACAATGAGCAGTTCTTC; CDR3aa: CASSLASSYNEQFF
v_gene: TRBV23-1; abundance: -; d_gene: -; j_gene: TRBJ2-1; CDR3nt: TGCGCCAGCACCTATCAGGGGTTCAATGAGCAGTTCTTC; CDR3aa: CASTYQGFNEQFF
v_gene: TRBV7-2; abundance: once; d_gene: TRBD1; j_gene: TRBJ1-4; CDR3nt: TGTGCCAGCAGCACCAGACAGGGGGATGAAAAACTGTTTTTT; CDR3aa: CASSTRQGDEKLFF
v_gene: TRBV4-2; abundance: -; d_gene: TRBD1; j_gene: TRBJ1-2; CDR3nt: TGTGCCAGCAGCCGGGACAGTACCTATACTAACTATGGCTACACCTTC; CDR3aa: CASSRDSTYTNYGYTF
v_gene: TRBV5-6; abundance: once; d_gene: TRBD2; j_gene: TRBJ2-2; CDR3nt: TGTGCCAGCAGTTTCAGACTAGCGGGTGCGAACACCGGGGAGCTGTTTTTT; CDR3aa: CASSFRLAGANTGELFF
v_gene: TRBV7-2; abundance: -; d_gene: -; j_gene: TRBJ2-5; CDR3nt: TGTGCCAGTGACCGGGGCCTCCAAGAGACCCAGTACTTC; CDR3aa: CASDRGLQETQYF
v_gene: TRBV5-1; abundance: -; d_gene: TRBD2; j_gene: TRBJ2-1; CDR3nt: TGCGCCAGCAGCTCCCTGGGGACTAGCGGGGGGGAGCAGTTCTTC; CDR3aa: CASSSLGTSGGEQFF
v_gene: TRBV14; abundance: -; d_gene: -; j_gene: TRBJ1-2; CDR3nt: TGTGCCAGCAGCCGCGACCGTTATGGCTACACCTTC; CDR3aa: CASSRDRYGYTF